This TCR beta chain was observed in a study of blood T cell repertoires in COVID-19 (dated by TCRdb to the early 2020s). About the full investigation: The collaborator samples originated in the United States, Italy and Spain and spanned the acute and convalescent phases of COVID-19. The prospective study material was composed of cDNA or gDNA derived from T cells, B-cell-depleted T cells, or PBMCs. The dataset comprised deeply sampled blood TCRbeta repertoires from subjects exposed to, actively infected with, or recovered from COVID-19. The repertoires were released in a freely available public database intended as a resource for research on the immune response to SARS-CoV-2. Samples came from the ongoing ImmuneRACE study (first 160 participants) plus 1,254 subjects from 6 global collaborators. The sample metadata nearly always contained a de-identified subject ID, COVID-19 status, age in years and sex. Where available, HLA class I and class II types were obtained from metadata supplied by the sample provider rather than from assay-based typing.

Another Seattle source contributed samples from volunteer blood donors who had recovered from COVID-19. Whole blood was collected in K2EDTA tubes by collaborating institutions according to the institutions' own protocols. Collaborator samples were shipped for TCRbeta analysis as frozen whole blood, isolated PBMCs, or DNA extracted from either sample type. Turning to this clone: Its binding antigen is unknown. Base qualities are not at hand, and no much larger clone is one base apart.

On the study overall, not on this receptor specifically: How much clinical and demographic metadata was included differed by source and by participant, and the metadata was provided uncurated.

The cysteine opens and the phenylalanine closes a CDR3 of 16 amino acids. This entry keeps only the CDR3 DNA: 48 bases, framed from base 1. Via the germline V gene (reference sequence), CDR1 is LGHDT and CDR2 YNNKEL. V loses 4 bases of germline sequence and J loses 6 bases, and the interval between the two ends is 22 bases. The immunoSEQ Assay, a bias-controlled multiplex PCR, was used to amplify TCRbeta CDR3 regions from genomic DNA. Per the source publication's procedure: Nucleated cell counts per sample were estimated from amplification of reference gene primers within the assay. Sequence reads were collapsed and filtered to measure the absolute abundance of every unique TCRbeta CDR3 rearrangement. For each sample, productive Simpson clonality was calculated by taking the square root of Simpson's diversity index across productive rearrangements. TCRdb limited this immuneACCESS table to in-frame rearrangements with V and J called. A share of clones is missing; checked studies link under half to unresolved V genes, and the rest is unexplained. The D gene and trimming were derived from the DNA, and the V and J assignments and clone size from that table. This sample comprises approximately 300,000 clones, roughly 90% of them detected only once. The ten largest clones add up to roughly 6.7% of the sample.

The sequence came from a man younger than 30 who had recovered from COVID-19. Sequencing used peripheral blood. The rearranged chain carries TRBV3-1 (or the pseudogene TRBV3-2) and TRBJ2-7, with the D gene uncertain. This receptor has the CDR3 CASSPNLIPKEREQYF. The DNA sequence is as follows: TGTGCCAGCAGCCCCAACCTGATACCAAAAGAGCGCGAGCAGTACTTC.